One sample yielded the 4 T cell receptor beta chains listed below, sequenced in a study of cytomegalovirus exposure and HLA in healthy donors. A multiplex PCR was run with 60 Vbeta primers and 13 Jbeta primers. The protocol was immunoSEQ multiplex PCR, while the TCRdb copy is restricted to in-frame clones and leaves out a portion. This table holds 150,000 to 200,000 clones, less than 80% found once. Sequencing used PBMCs. The source of these receptors is a middle-aged man in good health and CMV-seronegative.

The V gene is TRBV7-2, the J gene TRBJ2-1; 8 bases line up with TRBD2. Per germline, CDR1 SGHTA and CDR2 FQGNSA. The CDR3 is 15 amino acids. V lost 5 bases to trimming and J lost 4 bases; unmatched junction nucleotides: 7. For the CDR3, the DNA is TGTGCCAGCAGCACCCCCTTAGCGGGATACAATGAGCAGTTCTTC. Its translation is CASSTPLAGYNEQFF.

This clone was seen a single time. V is TRBV19 and J is TRBJ1-2; perhaps TRBD1 as D (5 bases). CDR1 is LNHDA, CDR2 SQIVND, per germline (reference sequence). With 7 bases removed from V and 8 bases from J, the gap between germline ends came to 14 bases. CDR3 length: 12 amino acids. In DNA form, the CDR3 reads TGTGCCAGTACCACGCCCGGGGGGGGCTACACCTTC. Its translation is CASTTPGGGYTF.

The rearrangement joins TRBV7-6 to TRBJ1-5, with 11 bases matching TRBD1. CDR3 length equals 15 residues. Trimming at V came to 1 base and at J to 6 bases, leaving 2 bases not matched to a gene. Germline V gene sequence: CDR1 SGHVS, CDR2 FNYEAQ. This CDR3 reads CASSLGTGGVQPQHF. CDR3 DNA: TGTGCCAGCAGCTTAGGGACAGGGGGCGTTCAGCCCCAGCATTTT.

This chain connects TRBV6-6 to TRBJ1-5; a possible D gene is TRBD1 (5 bases). V was cut by 0 bases and J by 7 bases, with 16 bases left in between. Germline assignment: CDR1 MNHNY and CDR2 SVGAGI (reference sequence). The CDR3 is 16 residues long. Written as DNA, the CDR3 is TGTGCCAGCAGTTACTCAGGGCAGGGAGGGGCCCAGCCCCAGCATTTT. Its protein product is CASSYSGQGGAQPQHF.